The 29 T cell receptor beta chains reported below all come from one sample, sequenced in a study of regulatory T cells in long-lasting Graves disease. Building the TCR beta libraries relied on iRepertoire HTBI primers, and CDR3 regions underwent Arm-PCR. TCRdb ran MiXCR on the multiplex PCR reads and lists one entry per CDR3 protein. The profile shows around 460,000 distinct CDR3 sequences, 14% of them singletons. Stated time point: newly diagnosed GD, antithyroid drugs for less than 3 months. The TCR library was made from RNA extracted from PBMCs. This sample also belongs to another study, concerning T cells in Graves' hyperthyroidism and ophthalmopathy.

Source: peripheral blood mononuclear cells (PBMCs), taken at new diagnosis, from a patient treated with antithyroid drugs. The receptor source for this set is a woman aged 45-59 years with Graves disease.

The V call is TRBV13, the J call TRBJ2-5; 8 bases match TRBD2. The CDR3 runs to 16 residues. After removal of 5 bases from V and 3 bases from J, the junction contained 11 bases not matched to a gene. Germline lookup yields CDR1 PRHDT and CDR2 FYEKMQ (reference sequence). CDR3 sequence (DNA): TGTGCCAGCAGCACTCTAACTAGCGGTGCAGAAGAGACCCAGTACTTC. It codes for CASSTLTSGAEETQYF.

This clonotype was counted many times. In DNA form, the CDR3 reads TGTGCCAGCAGATCGACAGTTTCTAACTATGGCTACACCTTC. Translating it yields CASRSTVSNYGYTF. V is TRBV27 and J is TRBJ1-2; D may be TRBD1 (5 bases). Germline loops: CDR1 MNHEY, CDR2 SMNVEV (reference sequence). The CDR3 contains 14 residues. V was cut by 6 bases and J by 0 bases, with 11 bases left in between.

This clonotype was seen at least ten times. The gene calls are TRBV3-1 and TRBJ2-3; 12 nucleotides agree with TRBD2. V was pared by 0 bases and J by 8 bases, with 9 bases of the junction left unmatched. This CDR3 has 17 amino acids. Germline V gene lookup returns CDR1 LGHDT and CDR2 YNNKEL (reference sequence). CDR3 in amino acids: CASSQERASGRAGTQYF. The DNA for the CDR3 is TGTGCCAGCAGCCAAGAGAGGGCTAGCGGGAGGGCCGGTACGCAGTATTTT.

The rearrangement uses TRBV29-1 and TRBJ2-4; 10 bases match TRBD2. The CDR3 extends over 16 amino acids. J gave up 5 bases and V 7 bases, and 14 bases lay outside the gene matches. Germline V CDR1 and CDR2: SQVTM, ANQGSEA. The CDR3 DNA follows: TGCAGCGCCGTCGTAATTAGCGGGAGGTGGGAAAACATTCAGTACTTC. Protein product: CSAVVISGRWENIQYF.

This clonotype turned up a few times. This chain uses TRBV7-3 with TRBJ2-1; D may be TRBD2 (5 bases). Germline V CDR1 and CDR2: SGHTA, FQGTGA. The CDR3 length is 16 residues. V was pared by 5 bases and J by 4 bases, with 18 bases between. Here the CDR3 reads CASSLLASISYNEQFF. The CDR3 region has the DNA TGTGCCAGCAGCCTTTTGGCTAGCATATCTTACAATGAGCAGTTCTTC.

In this sample, this clonotype turned up many times. The chain uses TRBV27 and TRBJ2-1; D unresolved. The germline V and J ends were trimmed by 6 bases and 4 bases, with 16 bases remaining between them. Germline V lookup: CDR1 MNHEY, CDR2 SMNVEV (reference sequence). The CDR3 is 15 residues long. CDR3 DNA sequence: TGTGCCAGCAGCTTGGGCGGAACCGGTTACAATGAGCAGTTCTTC. Translating it yields CASSLGGTGYNEQFF.

This clonotype was seen repeatedly, ten times or more. This chain links TRBV3-1 with TRBJ2-5, with 13 nucleotides matching TRBD2. This CDR3 has 16 residues. V dropped 6 bases and J dropped 5; count of bases not matched to a gene: 9. From germline, CDR1 is LGHDT and CDR2 YNNKEL (reference sequence). The CDR3 is CASSPGLAGVGETQYF. CDR3 DNA sequence: TGTGCCAGCAGTCCCGGACTAGCGGGAGTTGGGGAGACCCAGTACTTC.

This clonotype was seen more than once but under ten times. The chain employs TRBV3-1 and TRBJ1-4; no firm D call. CDR3 size: 17 residues. The V end was cut by 0 bases, the J end by 4 bases, with 15 bases between. The germline V gene encodes CDR1 LGHDT and CDR2 YNNKEL (reference sequence). The CDR3 sequence: CASSQEPLWADNEKLFF. Written as DNA, the CDR3 is TGTGCCAGCAGCCAAGAGCCCCTTTGGGCAGATAATGAAAAACTGTTTTTT.

This clonotype was recorded at least ten times. The rearrangement joins TRBV18 to TRBJ2-3, with 7 bases identical to TRBD1. Germline assignment: CDR1 KGHSH and CDR2 LQKENI. This CDR3 has 14 residues. Trimming took 3 bases from V and 4 from J; bases not matched to a gene: 4. The CDR3 sequence: CASSPLQGADTQYF. CDR3 sequence (DNA): TGTGCCAGCTCACCCCTTCAGGGGGCAGATACGCAGTATTTT. The whole variable domain, remainder taken from reference TRBV18 and TRBJ2-3, is NAGVMQNPRHLVRRRGQEARLRCSPMKGHSHVYWYRQLPEEGLKFMVYLQKENIIDESGMPKERFSAEFPKEGPSILRIQQVVRGDSAAYFCASSPLQGADTQYFGPGTRLTVL.

The CDR3 loop reads CASSRQASQETQYF. The CDR3 DNA reads as TGTGCCAGTAGCCGACAGGCGAGTCAGGAGACCCAGTACTTC. This chain joins TRBV19 and TRBJ2-3; perhaps TRBD1 as D (6 bases). TRBJ2-5 matches the DNA end more closely, so the J call is doubtful. This CDR3 region has 14 residues. The germline CDR1 and CDR2 sequences are LNHDA and SQIVND (reference sequence).

The chain has TRBV9 and TRBJ2-5; 7 positions match TRBD1. V lost 3 bases and J lost 2; bases outside the gene matches: 13. This CDR3 spans 17 amino acids. The germline CDR1 and CDR2 sequences are SGDLS and YYNGEE. CDR3 DNA: TGTGCCAGCAGCGCGCCAAGACAGGGTCTTCAACAAGAGACCCAGTACTTC. It yields the protein CASSAPRQGLQQETQYF.

This clonotype occurred many times. The V call is TRBV24-1, the J call TRBJ2-1; maybe TRBD1 (6 bases). The CDR3 sequence is 15 residues long. V was shortened by 4 bases and J by 0 bases, with 9 bases between the two germline ends. The germline gives CDR1 KGHDR, CDR2 SFDVKD. In nucleotides, the CDR3 is TGTGCCACCAGTGAAGGGGGTCCCTCCTACAATGAGCAGTTCTTC. It codes for CATSEGGPSYNEQFF.

V is TRBV28 and J is TRBJ2-3; D not resolved. There are 15 residues in the CDR3. The ends were cut back, 3 bases at V and 4 bases at J, with 14 bases in the middle. Looked up from germline, CDR1 is MDHEN and CDR2 is SYDVKM. The CDR3 bases are TGTGCCAGCAGTTTGGCGCGCTTAGTCCCAGATACGCAGTATTTT. Its protein product is CASSLARLVPDTQYF.

This clonotype appeared a few times. The V call is TRBV20-1, the J call TRBJ2-1; a weak D match, TRBD2 (6 bases). V lost 1 base and J lost 1, with 14 bases in between. The CDR3 loop spans 16 amino acids. The germline gives CDR1 DFQATT, CDR2 SNEGSKA (reference sequence). DNA for the CDR3: TGCAGTGCTAGAGTTAGCGGATACCCGTCCTACAATGAGCAGTTCTTC. This gives the protein CSARVSGYPSYNEQFF.

This clonotype was counted between two and nine times. The rearrangement uses TRBV19 and TRBJ2-7, with TRBD1 matching 10 bases. CDR1 and CDR2 from the germline V gene are LNHDA and SQIVND (reference sequence). V trimming: 5 bases; J trimming: 6 bases; junction bases outside the gene matches: 7. This CDR3 has 14 amino acids. The DNA of the CDR3 is TGTGCCAGTAGTTTGACAGGGGGCGAAGGCGAGCAGTACTTC. It codes for CASSLTGGEGEQYF.

This clonotype was counted a few times. J is TRBJ1-2 and V is TRBV4-2; possibly TRBD1 for D (6 bases). CDR3 size: 15 residues. V lost 0 bases and J 7 bases, leaving 15 bases between the germline ends. The germline V gene has CDR1 LGHNA and CDR2 YNFKEQ. The CDR3 here is CASSQETGGLTGYTF. CDR3 nucleotide sequence: TGTGCCAGCAGCCAAGAAACGGGGGGGCTCACTGGCTACACCTTC.

This clonotype has at least ten counts. V gene TRBV7-9 combines with J gene TRBJ2-5, with 7 bases aligning to TRBD1. V lost 10 bases to trimming and J lost 2 bases; unmatched junction nucleotides: 7. The CDR3 extends over 13 amino acids. Per the germline V gene, CDR1 is SEHNR and CDR2 is FQNEAQ (reference sequence). CDR3 region: CATARGQQETQYF. The CDR3 nucleotides are TGTGCCACAGCGAGGGGGCAGCAAGAGACCCAGTACTTC. The full variable domain, rest sourced from reference TRBV7-9 and TRBJ2-5, is DTGVSQNPRHKITKRGQNVTFRCDPISEHNRLYWYRQTLGQGPEFLTYFQNEAQLEKSRLLSDRFSAERPKGSFSTLEIQRTEQGDSAMYLCATARGQQETQYFGPGTRLLVL.

Only a few counts were recorded for this clonotype. V usage is TRBV11-3 and J usage is TRBJ1-1; weak D call: TRBD1 (5 bases). Germline CDR1 and CDR2: SGHNT and YENEEA. The CDR3 loop spans 13 amino acids. Deletions cut 4 bases from V and 2 bases from J, with 8 bases between. In nucleotides, the CDR3 is TGTGCCAGCAGCTGGACATTTAACACTGAAGCTTTCTTT. It translates to CASSWTFNTEAFF.

This clonotype came up many times. The chain links TRBV7-8 to TRBJ2-1, with a weak D call TRBD1 (6 bases). This CDR3 region has 16 residues. V dropped 5 bases and J dropped 7 bases, with 21 bases sitting between them. In germline, CDR1 is SGHVS, CDR2 FQNEAQ. The CDR3 DNA follows: TGTGCCAGCAGCCCCGTTTTCCGGACAGAAGAAAATGAGCAGTTCTTC. Translating it yields CASSPVFRTEENEQFF.

This clonotype was picked up many times. The genes are TRBV28 and TRBJ2-1; 8 nucleotides agree with TRBD2. Germline assignment: CDR1 MDHEN and CDR2 SYDVKM. Trimming removed 6 bases from V and 5 bases from J; junction bases left unmatched: 6. The CDR3 is made up of 14 amino acids. CDR3 residues: CASRKIAGNNEQFF. The DNA of the CDR3 is TGTGCCAGCAGGAAGATAGCGGGAAACAATGAGCAGTTCTTC.

In this sample, this clonotype turned up a few times. The chain links TRBV6-2 or TRBV6-3 to TRBJ1-2; 8 nucleotides align to TRBD1. The CDR3 length is 19 residues. Germline V gives CDR1 MNHEY, CDR2 SVGEGT. After removal of 2 bases from V and 6 bases from J, the junction contained 20 bases not matched to a gene. CDR3 region: CASSYVMGQGATPGDGYTF. The DNA of the CDR3 is TGTGCCAGCAGTTACGTGATGGGGCAGGGGGCGACTCCTGGCGATGGCTACACCTTC.

This clonotype was observed a few times. For the CDR3, the DNA is TGTGCCAGCTCACCACCCATCGGGCGGCGCGAATTCAATGAGCAGTTCTTC. The encoded protein is CASSPPIGRREFNEQFF. V is TRBV18 and J is TRBJ2-1; D gene uncertain. V shed 0 bases and J shed 6 bases, with 18 bases lying between them. Germline V CDR1 and CDR2: KGHSH, LQKENI. The CDR3 has 17 residues.

This clonotype was seen at least ten times. The chain links TRBV2 to TRBJ2-1, with 7 bases aligning to TRBD1. The CDR3 consists of 13 residues. Germline V gene sequence: CDR1 SNHLY, CDR2 FYNNEI. The J segment lost 4 bases and the V segment lost 7 bases, leaving 4 bases of the junction unmatched. Written as DNA, the CDR3 is TGTGCCAGCAAAGGGACAGTATACAATGAGCAGTTCTTC. This gives the protein CASKGTVYNEQFF.

Worth noting for this clonotype: A much larger clone differs from this one at a single base, so this may be a read error. The chain has TRBV11-2 and TRBJ2-1; maybe TRBD2 (6 bases). V was shortened by 5 bases and J by 9 bases, with 20 bases between the two germline ends. The CDR3 sequence is 15 residues long. Germline lookup yields CDR1 SGHAT and CDR2 FQNNGV. The CDR3 sequence: CASSHNWRGHSEQFF. The CDR3 DNA follows: TGTGCCAGCAGCCATAATTGGCGGGGCCACAGTGAGCAGTTCTTC.

The chain uses TRBV5-8 and TRBJ2-7; 9 bases are shared with TRBD1. Looked up from germline, CDR1 is SGHTS and CDR2 is YDEGEE. The CDR3 is 15 amino acids. With 4 bases clipped from V and 5 bases from J, the junction kept 10 bases outside the gene matches. CDR3 protein: CASSQGTGFGDEQYF. Written as DNA, the CDR3 is TGTGCCAGCAGCCAAGGGACAGGGTTTGGAGACGAGCAGTACTTC.

This clonotype occurred many times. The CDR3 reads CASSIQGLGHNEQFF. CDR3 in DNA: TGCGCCAGCAGCATACAGGGGTTGGGGCACAATGAGCAGTTCTTC. The chain employs TRBV5-1 and TRBJ2-1; 7 nucleotides align to TRBD1. CDR3 size: 15 residues. With V trimmed by 4 bases and J by 5 bases, 9 bases remained unmatched. The V gene's germline CDR1 is SGHRS and CDR2 YFSETQ.

This clonotype was seen only a few times. The CDR3 is CASSWTRSSYEQYF. In DNA, the CDR3 is TGTGCCAGTAGCTGGACAAGGAGCTCCTACGAGCAGTACTTC. V is TRBV19 and J is TRBJ2-7; tentative D call: TRBD1 (5 bases). Germline assignment: CDR1 LNHDA and CDR2 SQIVND (reference sequence). This CDR3 region has 14 residues. Trimming took off 6 bases at V and 0 bases at J, with 12 bases between the two ends.

This clonotype was observed a handful of times. The rearrangement joins TRBV19 to TRBJ2-1, with 14 nucleotides matching TRBD2. Germline-derived CDR1 and CDR2 are LNHDA and SQIVND (reference sequence). The CDR3 is 16 amino acids. The V and J ends lost 5 bases and 2 bases, in that order; junction bases with no gene match: 2. CDR3: CASSRLAGGPYNEQFF. DNA for the CDR3: TGTGCCAGTAGTCGACTAGCGGGAGGGCCCTACAATGAGCAGTTCTTC.

This clonotype appeared a few times. The chain links TRBV7-9 to TRBJ2-2; D is undetermined. There are 12 residues in the CDR3. Trimming removed 8 bases at V and 5 bases at J, with 9 bases between. CDR1 is SEHNR and CDR2 is FQNEAQ in the germline V gene (reference sequence). Written as DNA, the CDR3 is TGTGCCAGCGCTCGAGAAACCGGGGAGCTGTTTTTT. This codes for CASARETGELFF.